This section outlines one T cell receptor (beta chain) sequence together with its context. The antigen remains unidentified. Both TRBC1 and TRBC2 were covered by a beta constant-region primer of two equimolar oligonucleotides. Four rounds of PCR amplified the ligated cDNA using nested alpha and beta constant-region primers plus SP2. One entry per CDR3 protein, called by TCRdb with MiXCR from the UMI-ligation and nested PCR reads. Here the sample spans roughly 140,000 distinct CDR3 sequences, around 21% being singletons. Alpha and beta libraries were amplified separately from the second PCR onward. CD4 T cells were positively selected, then CD8 T cells from the CD4-negative fraction. The sample is drawn from a study of naive and memory T cell subsets. The ends were cut back, 1 base at V and 6 bases at J, with 19 bases in the middle. From germline, CDR1 is SQVTM and CDR2 ANQGSEA. CDR3 length: 16 amino acids.

General observations from the study: Naive and memory subsets had different power law exponents for TCR abundance. A few larger clonotypes appeared in naive repertoires, especially CD8, possibly memory cells re-expressing CD45RA. RNA-based TCR counts may shift with T cell activation and differentiation.

The sample was naive CD8+ T cells from blood. The rearrangement joins TRBV29-1 to TRBJ2-1; possible D gene TRBD2, 6 bases. This sequence was found in a human donor in good health. The CDR3 region is CSVEGESRRGGNEQFF. CDR3 DNA sequence: TGCAGCGTTGAAGGGGAGAGTAGGCGGGGCGGCAATGAGCAGTTCTTC.